One and the same sample provided the 13 T cell receptor beta chains below, sequenced in a study of blood T cell repertoires in COVID-19. TCRdb's copy holds only in-frame clones and misses some; the assay was immunoSEQ multiplex PCR. This sample has 200,000 to 250,000 clones, with roughly 90% found just once. The sample consisted of PBMCs or T cells enriched from blood (not recorded which). These receptors were collected from a woman in her forties or fifties in a cohort exposed to, infected with or recovered from COVID-19 (not recorded which).

This clone was counted once. V and J are TRBV5-4 and TRBJ2-7; D is perhaps TRBD2 (6 bases). CDR1 is SGHNT, CDR2 YYREEE, per germline (reference sequence). V lost 2 bases to trimming and J lost 9 bases, with 12 bases between them. The CDR3 contains 12 residues. CDR3 residues: CASSFAGRMQYF. DNA for the CDR3: TGTGCCAGCAGCTTCGCAGGGAGGATGCAGTACTTC. The full variable domain, completed using reference TRBV5-4 and TRBJ2-7, is ETGVTQSPTHLIKTRGQQVTLRCSSQSGHNTVSWYQQALGQGPQFIFQYYREEENGRGNFPPRFSGLQFPNYSSELNVNALELDDSALYLCASSFAGRMQYFGPGTRLTVT.

Of note for this clone: Different DNA sequences within this sample yield the same CDR3. The V gene is TRBV29-1, the J gene TRBJ1-5, with 7 bases fitting TRBD1. J was trimmed by 7 bases and V by 6 bases; bases with no gene match: 9. Germline V gives CDR1 SQVTM, CDR2 ANQGSEA. CDR3 length: 13 residues. CDR3 sequence (DNA): TGCAGCGTAGTAGACAGGGTTGGCCAGCCCCAGCATTTT. As protein: CSVVDRVGQPQHF.

CDR3 residues: CASSATINYGYTF. CDR3 DNA sequence: TGTGCCAGCAGCGCGACAATCAACTATGGCTACACCTTC. The chain uses TRBV7-3 and TRBJ1-2; the D is unclear. Germline V gene data show CDR1 as SGHTA and CDR2 as FQGTGA. Trimming removed 5 bases from V and 2 bases from J, with 9 bases in between. The CDR3 spans 13 residues.

The V and J genes are TRBV9 and TRBJ2-1, with 11 bases fitting TRBD1. V was pared by 0 bases and J by 9 bases, with 11 bases of the junction left unmatched. Germline CDR1 is SGDLS and CDR2 is YYNGEE. The CDR3 covers 17 residues. For the CDR3, the DNA is TGTGCCAGCAGCGTAGCTGCCCTGGACAGGGGGCGCGGTGAGCAGTTCTTC. Translated: CASSVAALDRGRGEQFF. Together with reference TRBV9 and TRBJ2-1, the CDR3 gives the full variable domain: DSGVTQTPKHLITATGQRVTLRCSPRSGDLSVYWYQQSLDQGLQFLIQYYNGEERAKGNILERFSAQQFPDLHSELNLSSLELGDSALYFCASSVAALDRGRGEQFFGPGTRLTVL.

Only one count was recorded for this clone. This rearrangement joins TRBV5-1 to TRBJ2-2, with 8 bases fitting TRBD1. The CDR3 runs to 14 residues. From germline, CDR1 is SGHRS and CDR2 YFSETQ. The V and J ends lost 5 bases and 5 bases, in that order; junction bases with no gene match: 5. The CDR3 region has the DNA TGCGCCAGCAGTTGGGACAGGAGGACCGGGGAGCTGTTTTTT. Residues: CASSWDRRTGELFF.

The chain links TRBV7-2 to TRBJ2-3; 7 bases match TRBD2. The CDR3 runs to 15 residues. Looked up from germline, CDR1 is SGHTA and CDR2 is FQGNSA. J was trimmed by 2 bases and V by 1 base; bases with no gene match: 3. The CDR3 bases are TGTGCCAGCAGCTTAGTAACTAGCGACACAGATACGCAGTATTTT. Translation: CASSLVTSDTDTQYF.

The genes are TRBV6-2 or TRBV6-3 and TRBJ2-5; possibly TRBD1 for D (6 bases). The ends were cut back, 0 bases at V and 8 bases at J, with 10 bases in the middle. The CDR3 spans 13 residues. Germline CDR1 and CDR2: MNHEY and SVGEGT. CDR3 region: CASSYSGAVTQYF. DNA for the CDR3: TGTGCCAGCAGTTACTCGGGGGCGGTAACCCAGTACTTC.

The V and J genes are TRBV28 and TRBJ1-6, with unresolved D. Trimming left V 5 bases short and J 0 bases short, with 11 bases between. This CDR3 spans 16 amino acids. CDR1 MDHEN and CDR2 SYDVKM come from the germline V gene. CDR3 loop: CASSPLLSSYNSPLHF. CDR3 bases: TGTGCCAGCAGTCCCCTCCTGAGCTCCTATAATTCACCCCTCCACTTT.

This chain uses TRBV6-5 with TRBJ2-2, with D perhaps matching TRBD1 (6 bases). With 7 bases removed from V and 1 base from J, the gap between germline ends came to 10 bases. The CDR3 is 14 amino acids. Germline V gene sequence: CDR1 MNHEY, CDR2 SVGAGI. CDR3 DNA: TGTGCCAGCACCCCACAGGGGAACACCGGGGAGCTGTTTTTT. Amino acid sequence: CASTPQGNTGELFF.

The V call is TRBV7-9, the J call TRBJ2-1, with TRBD1 identical over 10 bases. V shed 5 bases and J 0 bases; nucleotides not matched to a gene: 10. The CDR3 sequence is 18 residues long. Germline CDR1 and CDR2: SEHNR and FQNEAQ (reference sequence). The DNA of the CDR3 is TGTGCCAGCAGCAAGTCCGGGACAGGGGTTCGCTCCTACAATGAGCAGTTCTTC. This codes for CASSKSGTGVRSYNEQFF.

The chain combines TRBV21-1 with TRBJ1-5. TRBV21-1 is reported as a pseudogene. The CDR3 loop spans 17 amino acids. CDR3 in DNA: TGTGCCAGCAGCAAAGTAACGTGGGAGGGGCACAATCAGCCCCAGCATTTT. Its translation is CASSKVTWEGHNQPQHF.

This sequence joins TRBV28 and TRBJ2-1; TRBD2 matches 8 bases. Losses at the gene ends were 7 bases for V and 6 bases for J; bases not matched to a gene: 11. CDR3 length: 15 amino acids. Germline assignment: CDR1 MDHEN and CDR2 SYDVKM. CDR3: CASTSGLAVVNEQFF. CDR3 nucleotide sequence: TGTGCCAGCACCTCTGGACTAGCAGTAGTCAATGAGCAGTTCTTC.

The chain is built from TRBV18 and TRBJ2-2; a weak D match, TRBD2 (6 bases). V lost 2 bases, J lost 1 base, and 11 bases lay in between. This CDR3 spans 16 amino acids. The germline V gene encodes CDR1 KGHSH and CDR2 LQKENI. The CDR3 region has the DNA TGTGCCAGCTCACCAGGAGCGGGCCGGAACACCGGGGAGCTGTTTTTT. Its protein is CASSPGAGRNTGELFF.